These T cell receptor beta chains were read from a single sample in a study of shared clonotypes between healthy human individuals. Repertoires were generated with immunoSEQ multiplex PCR, while TCRdb's copy carries only in-frame clones and drops some. The sample comprises 2 million to 2.5 million clones, under 97% of which are singletons, and more than 0.1% rests with the top ten. Material for sequencing was naive CD4+ T cells sorted from blood. The receptors here all came from a man aged 18 to 29 in good health. Both conserved end residues are part of each CDR3. The D gene is left open where the match is weak. The size of a clone is reported for some rows only, either as once, few or many, or as a class for expanded clones.

length | D | J | size | V | DNA | CDR3
16 | TRBD2 | TRBJ2-2 | . | TRBV2 | TGTGCCAGCAAGGGCGCCGCTAGCGGCAACACCGGGGAGCTGTTTTTT | CASKGAASGNTGELFF
13 | . | TRBJ2-1 | . | TRBV28 | TGTGCCAGCCGGGGTAGGGAGACAAATGAGCAGTTCTTC | CASRGRETNEQFF
13 | . | TRBJ1-2 | . | TRBV5-8 | TGTGCCAGCAGCGACACACCTAACTATGGCTACACCTTC | CASSDTPNYGYTF
14 | . | TRBJ1-2 | . | TRBV16 | TGTGCCAGCAGCCATTTTGACCTTAACTATGGCTACACCTTC | CASSHFDLNYGYTF
13 | TRBD1 | TRBJ2-7 | . | TRBV2 | TGTGCCAGCGGTAGGGACAGGTCCTACGAGCAGTACTTC | CASGRDRSYEQYF
17 | . | TRBJ2-3 | . | TRBV18 | TGTGCCAGCTCACCCTTCTTCGGATCTCCGGACACAGATACGCAGTATTTT | CASSPFFGSPDTDTQYF
14 | . | TRBJ1-5 | . | TRBV10-1 | TGCGCCAGCAGTGAGAATGGAATCAATCAGCCCCAGCATTTT | CASSENGINQPQHF
13 | . | TRBJ1-1 | . | TRBV6-5 | TGTGCCAGCAGTCTGGTAATGGCCACTGAAGCTTTCTTT | CASSLVMATEAFF
15 | . | TRBJ1-2 | once | TRBV5-1 | TGCGCCAGCAGCTTGGAGGGGGGCGCTGGAAATGGCTACACCTTC | CASSLEGGAGNGYTF
14 | . | TRBJ1-4 | . | TRBV27 | TGTGCCAGCAGTTTAAGGGCAGGGTTTGAAAAACTGTTTTTT | CASSLRAGFEKLFF
14 | . | TRBJ2-5 | . | TRBV7-9 | TGTGCCAGCAGCTCGATGACAGGTCAAGAGACCCAGTACTTC | CASSSMTGQETQYF
16 | . | TRBJ2-3 | . | TRBV2 | TGTGCCAGCAGTGACCCCATAAACTGGGGCACAGATACGCAGTATTTT | CASSDPINWGTDTQYF
14 | . | TRBJ2-1 | . | TRBV5-4 | TGTGCCAGCCAGGACAGACGCTCCTACAATGAGCAGTTCTTC | CASQDRRSYNEQFF
18 | . | TRBJ1-6 | . | TRBV28 | TGTGCCAGCAGTTTACGCGCCCCCGGGGAGCTAGGAGGGTCACCCCTCCACTTT | CASSLRAPGELGGSPLHF
17 | . | TRBJ2-5 | . | TRBV5-4 | TGTGCCAGCAGCTTGGGTGGGACGCGGAGTGGGCCGGAGACCCAGTACTTC | CASSLGGTRSGPETQYF
13 | . | TRBJ1-1 | . | TRBV30 | TGTGCCTGGAGTGTACAGGGTAACACTGAAGCTTTCTTT | CAWSVQGNTEAFF
17 | TRBD1 | TRBJ1-4 | . | TRBV7-2 | TGTGCCAGCAGCTCTCCGCGACAGGGTTCAACTAATGAAAAACTGTTTTTT | CASSSPRQGSTNEKLFF
13 | . | TRBJ2-5 | . | TRBV30 | TGTGCCTGGAGTGTAACGGGACGGGAGACCCAGTACTTC | CAWSVTGRETQYF
12 | TRBD2 | TRBJ2-1 | . | TRBV11-2 | TGTGCCAGCAGCTCTAGCGGTAATGAGCAGTTCTTC | CASSSSGNEQFF
15 | TRBD1 | TRBJ2-1 | once | TRBV18 | TGTGCCAGCTCACCTGGGACAGGGAATTTGGGTGAGCAGTTCTTC | CASSPGTGNLGEQFF
16 | TRBD2 | TRBJ2-1 | . | TRBV7-2 | TGTGCCAGCAGCTTAGGCGGGAGGGCCCCTACCGATGAGCAGTTCTTC | CASSLGGRAPTDEQFF
13 | TRBD1 | TRBJ2-7 | . | TRBV7-2 | TGTGCCAGCAGCTCCCGGAGGACAGGGGAGCAGTACTTC | CASSSRRTGEQYF
16 | . | TRBJ1-3 | . | TRBV5-1 | TGCGCCAGCAGCTTGGCCGCCGGGATCTCTGGAAACACCATATATTTT | CASSLAAGISGNTIYF
15 | TRBD1 | TRBJ2-4 | . | TRBV5-1 | TGCGCCAGCAGCTTGCCTCGAGACAGGGAAAACATTCAGTACTTC | CASSLPRDRENIQYF
14 | . | TRBJ1-5 | . | TRBV5-4 | TGTGCCAGCAGCTTGGCCGGGGTAGGTCAGCCCCAGCATTTT | CASSLAGVGQPQHF
15 | . | TRBJ1-2 | . | TRBV6-5 | TGTGCCAGCATAAGCGCCGGGCGATCTAACTATGGCTACACCTTC | CASISAGRSNYGYTF
13 | . | TRBJ2-1 | . | TRBV30 | TGTGCCTGGAGCGAGAGCTCCTACAATGAGCAGTTCTTC | CAWSESSYNEQFF
15 | TRBD2 | TRBJ2-5 | once | TRBV7-9 | TGTGCCAGCAGCCTTGGGACTAGCGGGAGGTTAGGCCAGTACTTC | CASSLGTSGRLGQYF
15 | TRBD1 | TRBJ1-6 | . | TRBV6-6 | TGTGCCAGCAGTTTACAGGGGGCAACTGGTTCACCCCTCCACTTT | CASSLQGATGSPLHF
13 | . | TRBJ1-6 | . | TRBV6-6 | TGTGCCGAGGGGGTGGGCCCACATTCACCCCTCCACTTT | CAEGVGPHSPLHF
12 | . | TRBJ1-1 | . | TRBV19 | TGTGCCAGTAGTATAGTGCAGAGTCGAGTTTTCTTT | CASSIVQSRVFF
12 | . | TRBJ2-1 | . | TRBV5-6 | TGTGCCAGCAGCTTGTCTTTGGGTGAGCAGTTCTTC | CASSLSLGEQFF
12 | . | TRBJ2-3 | . | TRBV10-3 | TGTGCCATCTGGGACGGTTCGGGTACGCAGTATTTT | CAIWDGSGTQYF
18 | . | TRBJ1-4 | . | TRBV19 | TGTGCCAGTAGTATCTGGACAGCGATCAGAAGGGATAATGAAAAACTGTTTTTT | CASSIWTAIRRDNEKLFF
14 | TRBD1 | TRBJ1-6 | . | TRBV10-3 | TGTGCCATCAGTGAGATAGGGGGCGGGTCACCCCTCCACTTT | CAISEIGGGSPLHF
11 | . | TRBJ2-7 | . | TRBV20-1 | TGCAGTGCTAGTGTGGACCTCGAGCAGTACTTC | CSASVDLEQYF
18 | TRBD1 | TRBJ2-3 | . | TRBV11-2 | TGTGCCAGCAGCTTAGTTGCTGGGACAGGGACTAGCACAGATACGCAGTATTTT | CASSLVAGTGTSTDTQYF
13 | . | TRBJ2-5 | . | TRBV4-2 | TGTGCCAGCAGCCAAGAGGTATTCGAGACCCAGTACTTC | CASSQEVFETQYF
15 | . | TRBJ1-3 | once | TRBV7-9 | TGTGCCAGCAGCCGCTGGACAGTAGGAGGAAACACCATATATTTT | CASSRWTVGGNTIYF
14 | . | TRBJ1-6 | few | TRBV6-1 | TGTGCCAGCAGTGAAGCGTGGGGGAATTCACCCCTCCACTTT | CASSEAWGNSPLHF
14 | . | TRBJ2-3 | . | TRBV10-3 | TGTGCCATCAGTACCCCGGGACTGTCAGATACGCAGTATTTT | CAISTPGLSDTQYF
15 | . | TRBJ1-5 | . | TRBV19 | TGTGCCAGTAGAACGCCCCTCGGACAGAATCAGCCCCAGCATTTT | CASRTPLGQNQPQHF
15 | . | TRBJ1-5 | . | TRBV5-1 | TGCGCCAGCAGCTTTGGGGTAGGGGGCAATCAGCCCCAGCATTTT | CASSFGVGGNQPQHF
14 | TRBD1 | TRBJ1-3 | few | TRBV29-1 | TGCAGCGTTGGGGGACAGACCTCTGGAAACACCATATATTTT | CSVGGQTSGNTIYF
15 | TRBD2 | TRBJ2-5 | . | TRBV7-8 | TGTGCCAGCAGCTTAGTCCAGCGGGGACAAGAGACCCAGTACTTC | CASSLVQRGQETQYF
14 | . | TRBJ2-7 | . | TRBV30 | TGTGCCTGGAGCAGGGGGGGCGGCTCCTACGAGCAGTACTTC | CAWSRGGGSYEQYF
17 | TRBD1 | TRBJ1-5 | few | TRBV10-2 | TGCGCCAGCAGTGATTTTACAGGGGGCCATAGCAATCAGCCCCAGCATTTT | CASSDFTGGHSNQPQHF
13 | TRBD1 | TRBJ1-1 | . | TRBV6-6 | TGTGCCAGCAGAGGACAGGGTAGTATTGAAGCTTTCTTT | CASRGQGSIEAFF
15 | . | TRBJ1-2 | . | TRBV10-3 | TGTGCCATCAGTGCGTTAGACTCCTTCAGCTATGGCTACACCTTC | CAISALDSFSYGYTF
14 | TRBD2 | TRBJ2-1 | . | TRBV30 | TGTGCCTGCTCGACTAGCGGGGCCTACAATGAGCAGTTCTTC | CACSTSGAYNEQFF
11 | . | TRBJ2-7 | . | TRBV20-1 | TGCAGTGCTGCCCCGGGATACGAGCAGTACTTC | CSAAPGYEQYF
14 | . | TRBJ1-5 | . | TRBV7-8 | TGTGCCAGCAGCTTAGGTCAGGACGTCCAGCCCCAGCATTTT | CASSLGQDVQPQHF
14 | . | TRBJ1-4 | . | TRBV4-1 | TGCGCCAGCAAGTGGGGGCGGGAAGGTGAAAAACTGTTTTTT | CASKWGREGEKLFF
12 | . | TRBJ2-7 | . | TRBV12-5 | TGTGCTAGTGGTGGGGAAACGGACGAGCAGTACTTC | CASGGETDEQYF
13 | . | TRBJ2-5 | . | TRBV18 | TGTGCCAGCTCATCGACACAACAAGAGACCCAGTACTTC | CASSSTQQETQYF
13 | TRBD1 | TRBJ1-2 | . | TRBV7-8 | TGTGCCAGCAGCCGGGACAGGGAATATGGCTACACCTTC | CASSRDREYGYTF
14 | . | TRBJ1-1 | . | TRBV19 | TGTGCCAGTACCGAGGGTACGGTGAACACTGAAGCTTTCTTT | CASTEGTVNTEAFF